Listed below are T cell receptor beta chains from one sample, sequenced in a study of STAT5B mutations in CD4+ large granular lymphocyte leukemia. Assay used: immunoSEQ multiplex PCR; TCRdb lists only in-frame clones, some missing. The repertoire has nearly 45,000 clones, around 85% of them found once; the top ten carry 2.6%. What was sequenced was CD4+ T cells from blood buffy coats. The receptors originated from a human donor in good health. Each CDR3 is given with its conserved first and last residue. A D gene is named only where the DNA matches it firmly. Clone sizes are given selectively: once, few, many, or a class where the clone is expanded.

clone_size d_call j_call v_call cdr3_aa cdr3_nt
. . TRBJ1-2 TRBV29-1 CSVEDLADSNYGYTF TGCAGCGTTGAAGATCTAGCGGATTCTAACTATGGCTACACCTTC
. . TRBJ1-2 TRBV9 CASSVGRERYGYTF TGTGCCAGCAGCGTGGGCAGGGAGAGGTATGGCTACACCTTC
. TRBD1 TRBJ2-2 TRBV29-1 CSVENVDRGYNTGELFF TGCAGCGTTGAAAACGTCGACAGGGGGTATAACACCGGGGAGCTGTTTTTT
. TRBD2 TRBJ2-1 TRBV4-2 CASSQDMGGRPGSEQFF TGTGCCAGCAGCCAAGATATGGGGGGGAGGCCTGGTAGTGAGCAGTTCTTC
. TRBD1 TRBJ2-2 TRBV6-4 CASSDYPGDRGTGELFF TGTGCCAGCAGTGACTACCCGGGGGACAGGGGCACCGGGGAGCTGTTTTTT
few TRBD2 TRBJ2-4 TRBV10-3 CAISSGEGPGNIQYF TGTGCCATCAGTAGCGGGGAGGGCCCGGGAAACATTCAGTACTTC
. TRBD1 TRBJ1-2 TRBV2 CASSRGTGDGYTF TGTGCCAGCAGTCGAGGGACAGGGGATGGCTACACCTTC
. . TRBJ1-1 TRBV7-3 CASSFKFWPVQAFF TGTGCCAGCAGCTTCAAGTTTTGGCCGGTTCAAGCTTTCTTT
. . TRBJ2-7 TRBV19 CASRPDIGYEQYF TGTGCCAGTAGACCTGACATTGGGTACGAGCAGTACTTC
. TRBD1 TRBJ2-5 TRBV10-1 CASSDTRQGQETQYF TGCGCCAGCAGTGACACTAGACAGGGACAAGAGACCCAGTACTTC
. . TRBJ1-2 TRBV6-5 CASSYRDRVNYGYTF TGTGCCAGCAGTTACAGGGATAGGGTCAACTATGGCTACACCTTC
. . TRBJ2-5 TRBV7-2 CASSLGSLPQETQYF TGTGCCAGCAGCTTAGGTTCACTACCCCAAGAGACCCAGTACTTC
once . TRBJ2-3 TRBV9 CASSVVEADTQYF TGTGCCAGCAGCGTAGTGGAGGCAGATACGCAGTATTTT
. . TRBJ2-7 TRBV5-1 CASRDSSATYEQYF TGCGCCAGCCGGGACTCTAGCGCCACCTACGAGCAGTACTTC
. . TRBJ2-5 TRBV27 CASSLSFPGAAETQYF TGTGCCAGCAGTCTATCGTTCCCGGGAGCAGCAGAGACCCAGTACTTC
. . TRBJ2-4 TRBV28 CASTHPASGLQYF TGTGCCAGCACTCATCCCGCGTCGGGACTTCAGTACTTC
. TRBD1 TRBJ1-1 TRBV2 CASRRDRANSEAFF TGTGCCAGCAGAAGGGACAGGGCGAACTCTGAAGCTTTCTTT
. . TRBJ1-3 TRBV5-6 CASSPFYLDGNTIYF TGTGCCAGCAGCCCCTTTTATCTCGACGGAAACACCATATATTTT
. TRBD2 TRBJ2-7 TRBV5-6 CASSFWSTSGFLGEQYF TGTGCCAGCAGCTTTTGGTCGACTAGCGGGTTTTTGGGTGAGCAGTACTTC
. TRBD1 TRBJ2-1 TRBV11-2 CASSLDHLGQGVYNEQFF TGTGCCAGCAGCTTAGACCACCTTGGACAGGGAGTCTACAATGAGCAGTTCTTC
. . TRBJ2-6 TRBV5-1 CASSLFRGTGANVLTF TGCGCCAGCAGCCTTTTTAGGGGTACAGGGGCCAACGTCCTGACTTTC
. TRBD2 TRBJ2-7 TRBV7-2 CASSTGGTSGRLEQYF TGTGCCAGCAGCACCGGAGGGACTAGCGGGAGACTAGAGCAGTACTTC
. . TRBJ1-5 TRBV30 CAWRDVDSNQPQHF TGTGCCTGGCGGGACGTCGATAGCAATCAGCCCCAGCATTTT
. . TRBJ2-1 TRBV5-1 CASSLRGEQFF TGCGCCAGCAGCTTGCGGGGAGAGCAGTTCTTC
. . TRBJ1-1 TRBV10-3 CAISGGQGGAAFF TGTGCCATCAGTGGGGGACAAGGAGGGGCCGCTTTCTTT
. . TRBJ2-1 TRBV10-3 CAISEGSSDNEQFF TGTGCCATCAGTGAGGGTAGTTCAGACAATGAGCAGTTCTTC
. TRBD2 TRBJ2-1 TRBV7-9 CASSSMAGTSVYNEQFF TGTGCCAGCAGCTCTATGGCCGGGACTAGCGTCTACAATGAGCAGTTCTTC
. . TRBJ2-3 TRBV5-1 CASSLAGTITDTQYF TGCGCCAGCAGCTTGGCCGGAACTATCACAGATACGCAGTATTTT
. . TRBJ2-3 TRBV5-6 CASSTMGLHTDTQYF TGTGCCAGCAGCACGATGGGGCTTCACACAGATACGCAGTATTTT
once . TRBJ1-2 TRBV16 CASSQPTGLAYGYTF TGTGCCAGCAGCCAACCTACAGGGTTGGCCTATGGCTACACCTTC
. . TRBJ1-5 TRBV7-2 CASSPPNRRYQQGQHF TGTGCCAGCAGCCCCCCCAACAGGAGGTACCAACAGGGCCAGCATTTT
. TRBD2 TRBJ2-7 TRBV5-1 CASSLAATSGKGYEQYF TGCGCCAGCAGCTTGGCGGCTACTAGCGGGAAAGGCTACGAGCAGTACTTC
. . TRBJ2-7 TRBV11-2 CASSSSGLTYEQYF TGTGCCAGCAGCTCAAGCGGGCTAACCTACGAGCAGTACTTC
. TRBD1 TRBJ1-4 TRBV27 CASSSAYRGFNEKLFF TGTGCCAGCAGTTCCGCATACAGGGGGTTTAATGAAAAACTGTTTTTT
. . TRBJ2-4 TRBV2 CASSTLGLSAKNIQYF TGTGCCAGCAGTACCCTGGGGCTGTCGGCCAAAAACATTCAGTACTTC
. TRBD1 TRBJ2-7 TRBV6-5 CASRADRAGQYF TGTGCCAGCAGGGCAGACAGGGCGGGGCAGTACTTC
. TRBD1 TRBJ1-2 TRBV7-9 CASTDADRNYGYTF TGTGCCAGCACAGACGCGGACAGGAACTATGGCTACACCTTC
. . TRBJ1-2 TRBV2 CASSEGGLSNYGYTF TGTGCCAGCAGTGAAGGGGGGCTGAGTAACTATGGCTACACCTTC
. . TRBJ1-5 TRBV29-1 CSVVETGGNQPQHF TGCAGCGTTGTGGAAACGGGTGGCAATCAGCCCCAGCATTTT
. . TRBJ2-7 TRBV30 CAWTPHWGYEQYF TGTGCCTGGACCCCACACTGGGGCTACGAGCAGTACTTC
. TRBD1 TRBJ1-1 TRBV30 CAWSGGTGANTEAFF TGTGCCTGGAGTGGAGGGACAGGGGCCAACACTGAAGCTTTCTTT
few TRBD2 TRBJ2-5 TRBV11-2 CASSPGLAQETQYF TGTGCCAGCAGCCCTGGACTAGCCCAAGAGACCCAGTACTTC
. . TRBJ2-5 TRBV1 CTSRILAETQYF TGCACCAGCAGGATACTAGCGGAGACCCAGTACTTC
few TRBD1 TRBJ2-2 TRBV6-5 CASTRDRDTGELFF TGTGCCAGCACCCGGGACAGGGACACCGGGGAGCTGTTTTTT
. . TRBJ2-1 TRBV10-1 CASSEEGFAHNEQFF TGCGCCAGCAGTGAGGAGGGGTTCGCCCACAATGAGCAGTTCTTC
. TRBD2 TRBJ2-1 TRBV27 CASSVTSGRYNEQFF TGTGCCAGCAGTGTCACTAGCGGGAGATACAATGAGCAGTTCTTC
. . TRBJ1-1 TRBV25-1 CASSEPGRNTEAFF TGTGCCAGCAGTGAGCCCGGACGGAACACTGAAGCTTTCTTT
. TRBD2 TRBJ2-2 TRBV6-4 CASSAGGGVGRFANTGELFF TGTGCCAGCAGTGCGGGGGGGGGCGTCGGCCGGTTCGCGAACACCGGGGAGCTGTTTTTT
. . TRBJ2-3 TRBV5-4 CASSLGGGSTDTQYF TGTGCCAGCAGCTTGGGTGGGGGGAGCACAGATACGCAGTATTTT
. . TRBJ1-2 TRBV30 CAWSVNQGQGYTF TGTGCCTGGAGTGTAAATCAGGGCCAAGGCTACACCTTC
. . TRBJ2-3 TRBV6-5 CASSSPRVGTDTQYF TGTGCCAGCAGTTCCCCCCGGGTGGGGACAGATACGCAGTATTTT
. . TRBJ2-4 TRBV5-1 CASTLRTLKNIQYF TGCGCCAGCACCCTACGGACCCTCAAAAACATTCAGTACTTC
. TRBD1 TRBJ1-1 TRBV29-1 CSVGTGGVTEAFF TGCAGCGTAGGGACAGGGGGGGTCACTGAAGCTTTCTTT
. . TRBJ2-3 TRBV9 CASSASTTGSTTDTQYF TGTGCCAGCAGCGCCTCCACTACCGGTTCCACCACAGATACGCAGTATTTT
. . TRBJ1-2 TRBV28 CASGTGDNFGYGYTF TGTGCCAGCGGGACCGGGGACAACTTCGGCTATGGCTACACCTTC